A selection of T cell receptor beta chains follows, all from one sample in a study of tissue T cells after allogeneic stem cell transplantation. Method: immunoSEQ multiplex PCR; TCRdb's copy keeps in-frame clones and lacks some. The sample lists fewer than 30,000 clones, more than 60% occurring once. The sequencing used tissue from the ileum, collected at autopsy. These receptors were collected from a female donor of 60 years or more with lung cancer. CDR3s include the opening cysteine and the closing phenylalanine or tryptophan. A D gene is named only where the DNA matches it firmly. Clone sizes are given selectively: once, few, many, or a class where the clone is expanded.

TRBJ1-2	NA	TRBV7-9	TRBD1	TGTGCCAGCAGCTTAGGACAGGGGACGGGGAACTTC	CASSLGQGTGNF
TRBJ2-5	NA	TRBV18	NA	TGTGCCAGCTCACCTACAATCGGTGGGGGCCCCCAAGAGACCCAGTACTTC	CASSPTIGGGPQETQYF
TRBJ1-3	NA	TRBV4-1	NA	TGCGCCAGCAGCCAAGATTCGGGGGCGAGTTCTGGAAACACCATATATTTT	CASSQDSGASSGNTIYF
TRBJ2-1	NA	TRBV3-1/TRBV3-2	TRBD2	TGTGCCAGCAGCCATGGGGGTAGCGGGAGTCATGGGTACAATGAGCAGTTCTTC	CASSHGGSGSHGYNEQFF
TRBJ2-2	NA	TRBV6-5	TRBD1	TGTGCCAGCACCTCCGAAGGGGGCCGGACCGGGGAGCTGTTTTTT	CASTSEGGRTGELFF
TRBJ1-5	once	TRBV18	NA	TGTGCCAGCTCACCAGGGGGGACCAATCAGCCCCAGCATTTT	CASSPGGTNQPQHF
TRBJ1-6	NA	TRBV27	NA	TGTGCCAGCAGTTTAACCGCCCCAGCTAATTCACCCCTCCACTTT	CASSLTAPANSPLHF
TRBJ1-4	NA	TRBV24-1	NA	TGTGCCACCGCGGACGGAGGAGGCTCTAATGAAAAACTGTTTTTT	CATADGGGSNEKLFF
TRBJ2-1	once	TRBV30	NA	TGTGCCTGGAGTGTGATCGTAGCGGCGAATGAGCAGTTCTTC	CAWSVIVAANEQFF
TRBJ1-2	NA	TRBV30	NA	TGTGCCTGGATGTCAGCCTACTATGGCTACACCTTC	CAWMSAYYGYTF
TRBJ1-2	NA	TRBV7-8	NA	TGTGCCAGCAGCCTCCAGGGCGCCTATGGCTACACCTTC	CASSLQGAYGYTF
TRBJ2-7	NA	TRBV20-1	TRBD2	TGCAGTGCTAGTCCTAGCGGGAGGCCCTACGAGCAGTACTTC	CSASPSGRPYEQYF
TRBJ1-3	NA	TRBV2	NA	TGTGCCAGCGCTCTTCTCTCTGGAAACACCATATATTTT	CASALLSGNTIYF
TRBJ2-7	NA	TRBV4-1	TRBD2	TGCGCCAGCAGCCAACGCACCTCCGGGACTAGCTCCTACGAGCAGTACTTC	CASSQRTSGTSSYEQYF
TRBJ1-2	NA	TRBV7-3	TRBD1	TGTGCCAGCAGCTTAGGGACAGGGTTTGGCTACACCTTC	CASSLGTGFGYTF
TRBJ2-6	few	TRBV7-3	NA	TGTGCCAGCAGCTTGAAGGGTGTCAGTTTTGGGGCCAACGTCCTGACTTTC	CASSLKGVSFGANVLTF
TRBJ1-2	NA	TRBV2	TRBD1	TGTGCCAGCAGTATTCTGACAGGGGGGAATGGCTACACCTTC	CASSILTGGNGYTF
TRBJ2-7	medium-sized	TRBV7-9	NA	TGTGCCAGCAGCGTCTTATCCTACGAGCAGTACTTC	CASSVLSYEQYF
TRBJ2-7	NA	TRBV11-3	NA	TGTGCCAGCAGCCCCCGACGTTCGGAGGGGGTGGGAGGCGAGCAGTACTTC	CASSPRRSEGVGGEQYF
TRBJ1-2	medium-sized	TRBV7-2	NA	TGTGCCAGCAGCTTAGAAGGTGGGGGCAGGAGGGGATATGGCTACACCTTC	CASSLEGGGRRGYGYTF
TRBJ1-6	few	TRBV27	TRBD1	TGTGCCAGCACCCCGGGACAGATGAATTCACCCCTCCACTTT	CASTPGQMNSPLHF
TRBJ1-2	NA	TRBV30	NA	TGTGCCTGGAGCACGACAGGCTCCTATGGCTACACCTTC	CAWSTTGSYGYTF
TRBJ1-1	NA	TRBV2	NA	TGTGCCAGCAGTGCAGGGATCACTGAAGCTTTCTTT	CASSAGITEAFF
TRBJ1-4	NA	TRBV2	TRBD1	TGTGCCAGCAGGCAGGGGGGCGAAAAACTGTTTTTT	CASRQGGEKLFF
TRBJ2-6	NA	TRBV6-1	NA	TGTGCCAGCAGTGAGCCCAGGGCCTCTGGGGCCAACGTCCTGACTTTC	CASSEPRASGANVLTF
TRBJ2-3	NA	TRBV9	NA	TGTGCCAGCAGCGTCGACTATCTCACAGATACGCAGTATTTT	CASSVDYLTDTQYF
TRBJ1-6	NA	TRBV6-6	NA	TGTGCCAGCAGTTACGGGCAGGGGAATTCACCCCTCCACTTT	CASSYGQGNSPLHF
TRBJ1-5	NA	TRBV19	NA	TGTGCCAGTAGTCGCAGGGAAAATCAGCCCCAGCATTTT	CASSRRENQPQHF
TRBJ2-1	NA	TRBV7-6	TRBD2	TGTGCCAGCAGCCTGCGGACTAGGGGCCCCACTGAGCAGTTCTTC	CASSLRTRGPTEQFF
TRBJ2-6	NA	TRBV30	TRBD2	TGTGCCTGGAGTGGGGCTAGCGGCCTATCTGGGGCCAACGTCCTGACTTTC	CAWSGASGLSGANVLTF
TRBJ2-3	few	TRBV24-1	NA	TGTGCCACCTCCAGGACAGATACGCAGTATTTT	CATSRTDTQYF
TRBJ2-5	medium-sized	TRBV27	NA	TGTGCCAGCAGTGCACAGGACGGAGAGACCCAGTACTTC	CASSAQDGETQYF
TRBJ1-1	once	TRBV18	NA	TGTGCCAGCTCACCACGGGTCGTGGATCGGAACACTGAAGCTTTCTTT	CASSPRVVDRNTEAFF
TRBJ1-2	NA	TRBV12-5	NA	TGTGCTAGTGGCGACGACATGTATGGCTACACCTTC	CASGDDMYGYTF
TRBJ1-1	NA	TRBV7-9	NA	TGTGCCAGCAGGGCAGGGGCCGGCACTGAAGCTTTCTTT	CASRAGAGTEAFF
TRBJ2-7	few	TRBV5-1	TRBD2	TGCGCCAGCAGCTTGGGCCCTAGCGGGAGGGCCTACGAGCAGTACTTC	CASSLGPSGRAYEQYF
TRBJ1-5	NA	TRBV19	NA	TGTGCCAGTAGTATAAGGGGGGCCTGGCAGCCCCAGCATTTT	CASSIRGAWQPQHF
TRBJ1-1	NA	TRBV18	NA	TGTGCCAGCTCACCATCCCGAAGACAGGTGATCACTGAAGCTTTCTTT	CASSPSRRQVITEAFF
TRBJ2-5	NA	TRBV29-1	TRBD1	TGCAGCGTTGTCCAGGGGGCAGGGGAGACCCAGTACTTC	CSVVQGAGETQYF
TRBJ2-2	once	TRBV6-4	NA	TGTGCCAGAGAAACAGGGATCGGGGAGCTGTTTTTT	CARETGIGELFF
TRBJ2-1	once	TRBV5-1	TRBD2	TGCGCCAGCAATTCGATAGCGGGGATGGATGAGCAGTTCTTC	CASNSIAGMDEQFF
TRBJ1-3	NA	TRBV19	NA	TGTGCCAGTAGTATAGGACGGAACTCTGGAAACACCATATATTTT	CASSIGRNSGNTIYF
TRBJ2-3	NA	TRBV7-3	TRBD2	TGTGCCAGCAGCAAGGGGACTAGCGGGGGCCAAGATACGCAGTATTTT	CASSKGTSGGQDTQYF
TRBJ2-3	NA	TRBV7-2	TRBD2	TGTGCCAGCAGCTTCGACGGGGGGGTCACAGATACGCAGTATTTT	CASSFDGGVTDTQYF
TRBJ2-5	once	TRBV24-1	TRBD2	TGTGCCACCAGTGACCCGGGTATGGGAGGGGAGACCCAGTACTTC	CATSDPGMGGETQYF